This TCR beta chain was captured in a study of T cells in Graves' hyperthyroidism and ophthalmopathy. Germline assignment: CDR1 MNHEY and CDR2 SVGAGI. V was clipped by 5 bases and J by 3 bases; unmatched bases: 7. The CDR3 is made up of 15 amino acids. Uncontrolled infections, other autoimmune diseases, pregnancy or lactation led to exclusion of patients. Researchers took RNA transcripts and amplified the TCR beta CDR3 regions from them. The TCR CDR3 was amplified in a first-round RT-PCR using the HTBI primer set. TCRdb fed the multiplex PCR reads into MiXCR, producing one record per CDR3 protein. The sample records approximately 95,000 distinct CDR3 sequences, approximately 40% being singletons. This clonotype was observed at least ten times.

The TCR originated in a woman in her twenties or thirties with Graves' hyperthyroidism. The chain is built from TRBV6-5 and TRBJ2-5, with 9 bases identical to TRBD2. Sequenced input: peripheral blood or thyroid tissue (not recorded which). CDR3 sequence (DNA): TGTGCCAGCAGTGACCTTAGCGGGAGAGAAGAGACCCAGTACTTC. It translates to CASSDLSGREETQYF.